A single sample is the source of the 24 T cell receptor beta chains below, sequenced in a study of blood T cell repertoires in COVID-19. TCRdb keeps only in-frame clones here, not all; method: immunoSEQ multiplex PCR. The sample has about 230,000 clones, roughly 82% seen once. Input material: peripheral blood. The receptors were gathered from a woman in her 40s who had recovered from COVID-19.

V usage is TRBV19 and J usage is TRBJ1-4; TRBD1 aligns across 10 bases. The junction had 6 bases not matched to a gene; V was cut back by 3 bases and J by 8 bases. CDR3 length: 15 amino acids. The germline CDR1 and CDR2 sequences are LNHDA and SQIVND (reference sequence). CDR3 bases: TGTGCCAGTAGTATTGGGGGACAGGGGATGGAAAAACTGTTTTTT. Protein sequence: CASSIGGQGMEKLFF.

Here the CDR3 reads CASSLLSGTNYGYTF. The CDR3, as DNA: TGTGCCAGCAGCTTACTCTCGGGAACTAACTATGGCTACACCTTC. The chain recombines TRBV7-9 with TRBJ1-2; D uncertain. CDR1 and CDR2 (germline): SEHNR, FQNEAQ (reference sequence). The CDR3 runs 15 residues. Trimming took off 2 bases at V and 0 bases at J, with 10 bases between the two ends.

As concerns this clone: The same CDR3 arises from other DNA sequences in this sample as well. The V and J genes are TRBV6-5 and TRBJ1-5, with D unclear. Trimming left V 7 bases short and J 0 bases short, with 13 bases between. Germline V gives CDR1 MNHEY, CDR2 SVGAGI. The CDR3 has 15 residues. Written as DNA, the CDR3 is TGTGCCAGCAAAGTAGACGGGTATAGCAATCAGCCCCAGCATTTT. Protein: CASKVDGYSNQPQHF.

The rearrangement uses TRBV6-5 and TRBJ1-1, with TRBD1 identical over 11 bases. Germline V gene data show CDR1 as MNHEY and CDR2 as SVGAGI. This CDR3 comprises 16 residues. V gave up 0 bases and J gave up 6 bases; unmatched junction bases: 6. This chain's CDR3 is CASSYSFGQGAAEAFF. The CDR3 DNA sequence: TGTGCCAGCAGTTACTCGTTTGGACAGGGGGCGGCTGAAGCTTTCTTT.

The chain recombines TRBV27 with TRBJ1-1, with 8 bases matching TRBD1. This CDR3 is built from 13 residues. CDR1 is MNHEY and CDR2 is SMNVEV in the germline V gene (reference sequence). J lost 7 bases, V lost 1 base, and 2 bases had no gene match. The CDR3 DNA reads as TGTGCCAGCAGTTTATACAGGGGGGATGAAGCTTTCTTT. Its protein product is CASSLYRGDEAFF.

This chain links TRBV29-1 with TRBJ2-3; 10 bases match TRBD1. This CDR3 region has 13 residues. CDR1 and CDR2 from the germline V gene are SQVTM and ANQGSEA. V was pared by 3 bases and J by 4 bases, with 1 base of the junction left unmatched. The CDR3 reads CSVEGQGSDTQYF. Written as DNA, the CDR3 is TGCAGCGTTGAGGGACAGGGGTCAGATACGCAGTATTTT.

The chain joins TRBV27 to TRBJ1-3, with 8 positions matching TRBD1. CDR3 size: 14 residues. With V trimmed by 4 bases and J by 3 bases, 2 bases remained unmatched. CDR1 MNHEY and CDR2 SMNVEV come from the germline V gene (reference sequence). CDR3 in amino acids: CASSSTGVGNTIYF. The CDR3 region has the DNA TGTGCCAGCAGTTCGACAGGGGTTGGAAACACCATATATTTT.

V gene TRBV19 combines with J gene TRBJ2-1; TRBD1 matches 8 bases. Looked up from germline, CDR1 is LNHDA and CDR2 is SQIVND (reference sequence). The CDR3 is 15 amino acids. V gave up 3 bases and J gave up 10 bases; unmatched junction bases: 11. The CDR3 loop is CASSIARQGSREQFF. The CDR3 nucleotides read TGTGCCAGTAGTATCGCCCGACAGGGGTCAAGAGAGCAGTTCTTC. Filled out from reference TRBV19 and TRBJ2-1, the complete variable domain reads DGGITQSPKYLFRKEGQNVTLSCEQNLNHDAMYWYRQDPGQGLRLIYYSQIVNDFQKGDIAEGYSVSREKKESFPLTVTSAQKNPTAFYLCASSIARQGSREQFFGPGTRLTVL.

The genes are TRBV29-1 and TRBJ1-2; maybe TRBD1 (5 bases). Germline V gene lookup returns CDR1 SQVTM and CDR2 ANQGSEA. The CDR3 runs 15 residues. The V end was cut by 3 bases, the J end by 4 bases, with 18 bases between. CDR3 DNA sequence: TGCAGCGTTGATTTTGGGGCCCTCGGCGCCTATGGCTACACCTTC. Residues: CSVDFGALGAYGYTF.

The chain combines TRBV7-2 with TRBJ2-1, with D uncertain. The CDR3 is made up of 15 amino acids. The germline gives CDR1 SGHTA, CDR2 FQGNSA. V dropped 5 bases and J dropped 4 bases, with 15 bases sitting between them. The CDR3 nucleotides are TGTGCCAGCAGCACCGAAAACAGATTTTACAATGAGCAGTTCTTC. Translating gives CASSTENRFYNEQFF.

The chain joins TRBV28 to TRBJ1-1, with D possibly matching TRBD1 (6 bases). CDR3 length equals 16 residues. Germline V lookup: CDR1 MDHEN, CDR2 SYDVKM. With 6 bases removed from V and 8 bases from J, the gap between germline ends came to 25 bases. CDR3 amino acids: CASRTGTSAGYSEAFF. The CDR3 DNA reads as TGTGCCAGCAGGACCGGGACATCAGCAGGTTATTCAGAAGCTTTCTTT.

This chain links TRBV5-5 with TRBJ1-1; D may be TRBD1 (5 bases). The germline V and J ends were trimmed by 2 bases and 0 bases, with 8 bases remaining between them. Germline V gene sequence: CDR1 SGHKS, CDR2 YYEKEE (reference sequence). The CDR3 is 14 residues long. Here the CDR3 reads CASSFRALNTEAFF. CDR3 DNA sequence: TGTGCCAGCAGCTTCAGGGCGTTGAACACTGAAGCTTTCTTT.

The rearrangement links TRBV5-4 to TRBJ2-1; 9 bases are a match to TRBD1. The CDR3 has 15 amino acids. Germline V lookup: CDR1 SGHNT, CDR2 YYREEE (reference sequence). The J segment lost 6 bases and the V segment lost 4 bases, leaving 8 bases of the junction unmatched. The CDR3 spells CASSQTGTGPNEQFF. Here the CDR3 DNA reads TGTGCCAGCAGCCAGACCGGGACAGGGCCCAATGAGCAGTTCTTC.

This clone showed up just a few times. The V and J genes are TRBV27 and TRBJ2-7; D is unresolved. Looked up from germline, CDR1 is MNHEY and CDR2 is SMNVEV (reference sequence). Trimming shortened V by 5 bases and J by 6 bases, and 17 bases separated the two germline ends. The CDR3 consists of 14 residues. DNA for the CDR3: TGTGCCAGCAGTCCATCGACTGCGCCGGTCGAGCAGTACTTC. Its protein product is CASSPSTAPVEQYF.

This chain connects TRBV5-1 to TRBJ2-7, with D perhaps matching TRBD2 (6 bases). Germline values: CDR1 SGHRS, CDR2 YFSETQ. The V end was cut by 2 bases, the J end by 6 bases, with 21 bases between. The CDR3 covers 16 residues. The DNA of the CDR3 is TGCGCCAGCAGCTTCTCTAACGGGGGATCGATGGGCGAGCAGTACTTC. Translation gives CASSFSNGGSMGEQYF.

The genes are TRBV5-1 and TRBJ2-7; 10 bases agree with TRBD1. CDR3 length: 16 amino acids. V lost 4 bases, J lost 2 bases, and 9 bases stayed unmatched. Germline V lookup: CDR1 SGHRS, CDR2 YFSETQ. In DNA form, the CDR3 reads TGCGCCAGCAGCCAGGCCCCCGGGACAGGGGCCTACGAGCAGTACTTC. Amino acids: CASSQAPGTGAYEQYF.

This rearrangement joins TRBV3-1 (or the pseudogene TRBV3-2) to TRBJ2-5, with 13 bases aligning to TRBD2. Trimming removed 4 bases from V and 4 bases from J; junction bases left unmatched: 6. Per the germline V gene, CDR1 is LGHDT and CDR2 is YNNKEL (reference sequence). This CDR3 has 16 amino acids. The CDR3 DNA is TGTGCCAGCAGCCGCCCGACTAGCGGGGGGATAGAGACCCAGTACTTC. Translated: CASSRPTSGGIETQYF.

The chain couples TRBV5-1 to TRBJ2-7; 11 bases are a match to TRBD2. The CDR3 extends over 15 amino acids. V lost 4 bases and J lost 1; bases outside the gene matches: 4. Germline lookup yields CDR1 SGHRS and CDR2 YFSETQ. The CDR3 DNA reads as TGCGCCAGCAGCATTCTAGCGGGGGGTTCCTACGAGCAGTACTTC. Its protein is CASSILAGGSYEQYF.

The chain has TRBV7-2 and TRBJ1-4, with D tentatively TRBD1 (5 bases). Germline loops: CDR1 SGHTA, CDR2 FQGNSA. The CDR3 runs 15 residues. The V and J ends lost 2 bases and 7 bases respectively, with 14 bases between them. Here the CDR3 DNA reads TGTGCCAGCAGCTTATTAGGGGAAAGTGGTGAAAAACTGTTTTTT. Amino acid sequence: CASSLLGESGEKLFF.

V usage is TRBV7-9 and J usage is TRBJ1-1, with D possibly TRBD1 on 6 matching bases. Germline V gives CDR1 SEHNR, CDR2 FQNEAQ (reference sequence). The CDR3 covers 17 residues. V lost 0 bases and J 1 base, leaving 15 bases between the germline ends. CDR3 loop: CASSLAPGAGENTEAFF. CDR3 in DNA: TGTGCCAGCAGCTTAGCACCCGGCGCAGGGGAGAACACTGAAGCTTTCTTT.

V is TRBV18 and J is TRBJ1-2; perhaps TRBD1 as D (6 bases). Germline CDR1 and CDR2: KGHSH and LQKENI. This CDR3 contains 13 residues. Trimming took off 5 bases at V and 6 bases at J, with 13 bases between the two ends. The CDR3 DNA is TGTGCCAGCTCAGAAACCAGGGGAGATGGCTACACCTTC. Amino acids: CASSETRGDGYTF.

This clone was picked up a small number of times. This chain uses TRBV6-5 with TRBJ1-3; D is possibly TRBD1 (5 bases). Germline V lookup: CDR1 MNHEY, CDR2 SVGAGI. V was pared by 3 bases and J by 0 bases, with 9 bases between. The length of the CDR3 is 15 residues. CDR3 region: CASSYTGSSGNTIYF. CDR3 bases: TGTGCCAGCAGTTATACAGGCAGCTCTGGAAACACCATATATTTT.

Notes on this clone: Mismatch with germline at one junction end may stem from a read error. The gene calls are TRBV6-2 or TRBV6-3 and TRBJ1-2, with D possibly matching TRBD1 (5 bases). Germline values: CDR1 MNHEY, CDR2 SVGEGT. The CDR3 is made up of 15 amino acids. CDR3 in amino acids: CASNYPQGLNDGYTF. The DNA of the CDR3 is TGTGCCAGCAATTACCCTCAGGGCCTGAACGATGGCTACACCTTC.

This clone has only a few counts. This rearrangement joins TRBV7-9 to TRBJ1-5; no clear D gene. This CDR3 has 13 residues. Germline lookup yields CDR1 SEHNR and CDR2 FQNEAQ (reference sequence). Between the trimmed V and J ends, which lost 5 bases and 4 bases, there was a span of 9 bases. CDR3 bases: TGTGCCAGCAGCCCCGCGGGGAATCAGCCCCAGCATTTT. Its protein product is CASSPAGNQPQHF.